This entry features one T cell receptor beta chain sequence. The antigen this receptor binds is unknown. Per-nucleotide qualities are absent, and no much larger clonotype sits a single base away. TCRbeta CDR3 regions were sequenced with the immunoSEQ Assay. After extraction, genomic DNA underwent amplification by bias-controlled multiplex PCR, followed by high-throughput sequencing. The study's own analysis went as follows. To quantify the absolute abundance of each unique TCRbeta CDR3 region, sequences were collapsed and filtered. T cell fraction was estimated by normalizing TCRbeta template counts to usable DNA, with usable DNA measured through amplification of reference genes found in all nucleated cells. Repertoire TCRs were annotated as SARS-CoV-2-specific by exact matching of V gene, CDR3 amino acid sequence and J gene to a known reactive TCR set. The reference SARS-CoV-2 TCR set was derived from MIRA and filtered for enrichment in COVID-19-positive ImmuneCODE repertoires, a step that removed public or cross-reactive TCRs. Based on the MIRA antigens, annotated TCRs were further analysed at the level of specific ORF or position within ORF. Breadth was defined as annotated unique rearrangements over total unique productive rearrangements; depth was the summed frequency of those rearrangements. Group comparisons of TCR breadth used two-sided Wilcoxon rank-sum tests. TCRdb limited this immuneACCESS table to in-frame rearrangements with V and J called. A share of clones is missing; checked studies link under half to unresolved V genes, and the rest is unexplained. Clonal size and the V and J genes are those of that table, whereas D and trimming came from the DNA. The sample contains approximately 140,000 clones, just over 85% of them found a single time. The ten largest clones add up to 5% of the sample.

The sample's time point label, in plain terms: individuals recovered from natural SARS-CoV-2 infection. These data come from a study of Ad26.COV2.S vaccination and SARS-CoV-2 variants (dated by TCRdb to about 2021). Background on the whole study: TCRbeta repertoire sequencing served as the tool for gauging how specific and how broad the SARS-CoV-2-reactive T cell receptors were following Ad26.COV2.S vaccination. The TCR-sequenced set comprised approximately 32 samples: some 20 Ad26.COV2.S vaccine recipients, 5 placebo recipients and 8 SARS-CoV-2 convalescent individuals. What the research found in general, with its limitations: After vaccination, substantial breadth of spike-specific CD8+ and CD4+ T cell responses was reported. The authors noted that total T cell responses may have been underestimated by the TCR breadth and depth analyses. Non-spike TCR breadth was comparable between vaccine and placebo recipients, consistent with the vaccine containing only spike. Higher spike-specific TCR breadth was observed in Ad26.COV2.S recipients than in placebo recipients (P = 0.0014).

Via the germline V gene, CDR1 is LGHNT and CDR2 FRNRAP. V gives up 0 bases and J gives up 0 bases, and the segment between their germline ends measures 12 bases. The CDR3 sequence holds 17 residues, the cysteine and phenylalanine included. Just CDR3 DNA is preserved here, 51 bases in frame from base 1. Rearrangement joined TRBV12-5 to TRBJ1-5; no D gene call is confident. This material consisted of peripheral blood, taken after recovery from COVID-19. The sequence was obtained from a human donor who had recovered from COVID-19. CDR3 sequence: CASGLVRLRDSNQPQHF. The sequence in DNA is TGTGCTAGTGGTTTGGTACGGTTGAGGGATAGCAATCAGCCCCAGCATTTT. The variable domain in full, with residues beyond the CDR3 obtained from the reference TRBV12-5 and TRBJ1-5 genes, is DARVTQTPRHKVTEMGQEVTMRCQPILGHNTVFWYRQTMMQGLELLAYFRNRAPLDDSGMPKDRFSAEMPDATLATLKIQPSEPRDSAVYFCASGLVRLRDSNQPQHFGDGTRLSIL.